The rows below give T cell receptor beta chains drawn from one sample of a study of cytomegalovirus exposure and HLA in healthy donors. Sequencing used immunoSEQ multiplex PCR; TCRdb keeps in-frame clones, though not all of them. Found here are 100,000 or so clones, around 85% of them singletons; the top ten hold 3% to 4.5%. Sequenced material: PBMCs. These receptors came from a woman in her twenties or thirties in good health and CMV-seronegative. The CDR3 runs from the conserved cysteine through the conserved F or W. Fields, in order: clone size, J gene, V gene, CDR3 length, D gene, CDR3 protein, CDR3 DNA. D genes are given only for firm matches. Clone size appears in some rows only: once, few, many, or a class for an expanded clone.

clone_size: -
j_call: TRBJ2-7
v_call: TRBV16
cdr3_length: 15
d_call: TRBD1
cdr3_aa: CASSHPGDRGYEQYF
cdr3_nt: TGTGCCAGCAGCCACCCTGGAGACAGGGGGTACGAGCAGTACTTC

clone_size: -
j_call: TRBJ2-2
v_call: TRBV6-6
cdr3_length: 13
d_call: -
cdr3_aa: CASSYPSTGELFF
cdr3_nt: TGTGCCAGCAGTTATCCCTCCACCGGGGAGCTGTTTTTT

clone_size: -
j_call: TRBJ1-5
v_call: TRBV19
cdr3_length: 15
d_call: -
cdr3_aa: CASRNHRYSNQPQHF
cdr3_nt: TGTGCCAGTCGTAATCACAGGTATAGCAATCAGCCCCAGCATTTT

clone_size: -
j_call: TRBJ2-7
v_call: TRBV5-6
cdr3_length: 14
d_call: TRBD1
cdr3_aa: CASSPGQGHYEQYF
cdr3_nt: TGTGCCAGCAGCCCAGGACAGGGCCACTACGAGCAGTACTTC

clone_size: -
j_call: TRBJ2-2
v_call: TRBV6-4
cdr3_length: 20
d_call: TRBD1
cdr3_aa: CASRASSRHGTGHTSGELFF
cdr3_nt: TGTGCCAGCCGTGCAAGTAGTCGCCACGGGACAGGTCATACCTCCGGGGAGCTGTTTTTT

clone_size: -
j_call: TRBJ1-2
v_call: TRBV9
cdr3_length: 12
d_call: -
cdr3_aa: CASSGGFYGYTF
cdr3_nt: TGTGCCAGCAGCGGGGGCTTCTATGGCTACACCTTC

clone_size: few
j_call: TRBJ2-3
v_call: TRBV29-1
cdr3_length: 14
d_call: -
cdr3_aa: CSVVPDINTDTQYF
cdr3_nt: TGCAGCGTTGTTCCGGACATCAACACAGATACGCAGTATTTT

clone_size: -
j_call: TRBJ2-7
v_call: TRBV6-9
cdr3_length: 12
d_call: -
cdr3_aa: CAKTTETYEQYF
cdr3_nt: TGTGCCAAGACGACAGAGACCTACGAGCAGTACTTC

clone_size: -
j_call: TRBJ2-1
v_call: TRBV5-1
cdr3_length: 16
d_call: TRBD2
cdr3_aa: CASSLSGGPWGHEQFF
cdr3_nt: TGCGCCAGCAGCTTGAGCGGGGGGCCGTGGGGCCATGAGCAGTTCTTC

clone_size: few
j_call: TRBJ2-1
v_call: TRBV11-2
cdr3_length: 15
d_call: TRBD1
cdr3_aa: CASRTYRGPYNEQFF
cdr3_nt: TGTGCCAGCAGAACCTACAGGGGGCCCTACAATGAGCAGTTCTTC

clone_size: once
j_call: TRBJ2-1
v_call: TRBV4-2
cdr3_length: 18
d_call: TRBD2
cdr3_aa: CASSQDFATSGMGNEQFF
cdr3_nt: TGTGCCAGCAGCCAAGATTTCGCGACTAGCGGGATGGGCAATGAGCAGTTCTTC

clone_size: -
j_call: TRBJ2-6
v_call: TRBV13
cdr3_length: 17
d_call: -
cdr3_aa: CASSLFTGFSGANVLTF
cdr3_nt: TGTGCCAGCAGCTTGTTTACCGGGTTCTCTGGGGCCAACGTCCTGACTTTC

clone_size: -
j_call: TRBJ2-1
v_call: TRBV27
cdr3_length: 15
d_call: -
cdr3_aa: CASSSRGSQYNEQFF
cdr3_nt: TGTGCCAGCAGTTCCCGAGGGAGTCAGTACAATGAGCAGTTCTTC

clone_size: -
j_call: TRBJ2-3
v_call: TRBV5-1
cdr3_length: 13
d_call: -
cdr3_aa: CATNTGNTDTQYF
cdr3_nt: TGCGCCACCAATACAGGGAACACAGATACGCAGTATTTT

clone_size: -
j_call: TRBJ2-1
v_call: TRBV7-3
cdr3_length: 15
d_call: -
cdr3_aa: CASSLMVAEQGEQFF
cdr3_nt: TGTGCCAGCAGCTTAATGGTAGCGGAACAAGGGGAGCAGTTCTTC

clone_size: -
j_call: TRBJ2-3
v_call: TRBV5-1
cdr3_length: 14
d_call: TRBD2
cdr3_aa: CASSLRLAADTQYF
cdr3_nt: TGCGCCAGCAGCCTCCGACTAGCGGCCGATACGCAGTATTTT

clone_size: -
j_call: TRBJ1-5
v_call: TRBV28
cdr3_length: 16
d_call: -
cdr3_aa: CASSLYPASREPLSHF
cdr3_nt: TGTGCCAGCAGTTTATACCCCGCTTCGAGAGAACCCCTGTCGCATTTT

clone_size: -
j_call: TRBJ2-7
v_call: TRBV2
cdr3_length: 12
d_call: -
cdr3_aa: CASRDSFYEQYF
cdr3_nt: TGTGCCAGCAGGGACAGCTTCTACGAGCAGTACTTC

clone_size: -
j_call: TRBJ1-1
v_call: TRBV28
cdr3_length: 12
d_call: -
cdr3_aa: CASSTGSTEAFF
cdr3_nt: TGTGCCAGCAGCACAGGGTCCACTGAAGCTTTCTTT

clone_size: many
j_call: TRBJ1-1
v_call: TRBV6-5
cdr3_length: 14
d_call: TRBD1
cdr3_aa: CASSSTGGVTEAFF
cdr3_nt: TGTGCCAGCAGTTCCACAGGGGGCGTCACTGAAGCTTTCTTT

clone_size: once
j_call: TRBJ2-1
v_call: TRBV2
cdr3_length: 13
d_call: -
cdr3_aa: CASYSTGYNEQFF
cdr3_nt: TGTGCCAGCTACTCCACTGGCTACAATGAGCAGTTCTTC

clone_size: -
j_call: TRBJ2-6
v_call: TRBV19
cdr3_length: 16
d_call: TRBD2
cdr3_aa: CASSRLGGSGANVLTF
cdr3_nt: TGTGCCAGTAGTAGGCTCGGGGGGTCTGGGGCCAACGTCCTGACTTTC

clone_size: -
j_call: TRBJ2-3
v_call: TRBV6-1
cdr3_length: 12
d_call: -
cdr3_aa: CATELVTDTQYF
cdr3_nt: TGTGCCACCGAGTTAGTCACAGATACGCAGTATTTT

clone_size: -
j_call: TRBJ2-7
v_call: TRBV6-6
cdr3_length: 14
d_call: TRBD2
cdr3_aa: CASSYGTSGYEQYF
cdr3_nt: TGTGCCAGCAGTTACGGGACTAGCGGTTACGAGCAGTACTTC

clone_size: -
j_call: TRBJ1-3
v_call: TRBV7-3
cdr3_length: 16
d_call: TRBD1
cdr3_aa: CASSLGARDSGNTIYF
cdr3_nt: TGTGCCAGCAGCTTAGGGGCACGGGACAGTGGAAACACCATATATTTT

clone_size: -
j_call: TRBJ1-4
v_call: TRBV4-1
cdr3_length: 15
d_call: TRBD1
cdr3_aa: CASSPPGQRNEKLFF
cdr3_nt: TGCGCCAGCAGCCCTCCGGGACAGAGAAATGAAAAACTGTTTTTT

clone_size: -
j_call: TRBJ2-7
v_call: TRBV19
cdr3_length: 13
d_call: -
cdr3_aa: CATRQRSSYEQYF
cdr3_nt: TGTGCCACAAGACAGAGGAGCTCCTACGAGCAGTACTTC

clone_size: -
j_call: TRBJ1-1
v_call: TRBV29-1
cdr3_length: 13
d_call: -
cdr3_aa: CSVAPGGNTEAFF
cdr3_nt: TGCAGCGTTGCTCCGGGGGGGAACACTGAAGCTTTCTTT